The 18 T cell receptor beta chains presented below share a single source sample, sequenced in a study of T cell repertoires in cytomegalovirus infection. TCRdb re-called the reads through MiXCR, storing one row per CDR3 protein. The table lists about 110,000 distinct CDR3 sequences, roughly 39% of them singletons. These receptors have no identified antigens. Sample: CD8+ T cells from cultured PBMCs, taken from culture after CMV antigen stimulation. The origin of the receptors is a human donor in good health (CMV status not recorded). Some clones in this sample may be carry-over from other donors' samples.

The rearrangement links TRBV12-3 or TRBV12-4 to TRBJ1-2; D is perhaps TRBD1 (5 bases). The CDR3 has 12 amino acids. V shed 6 bases and J shed 8 bases, with 13 bases lying between them. The CDR3 coding sequence is TGTGCCAGCAGCGTTGACAGCACAGGCTACACCTTC. It encodes CASSVDSTGYTF.

The rearrangement joins TRBV15 to TRBJ2-1; the D gene could be TRBD1 or TRBD2 (5 bases each). The CDR3 spans 15 residues. Germline CDR1 LNHNV, CDR2 YYDKDF (reference sequence). V was shortened by 1 base and J by 4 bases, with 11 bases between the two germline ends. CDR3 residues: CATSRVGPIYNEQFF. CDR3 DNA sequence: TGTGCCACCAGCAGAGTGGGACCGATATACAATGAGCAGTTCTTC.

The chain carries TRBV7-6 and TRBJ2-3; 10 bases agree with TRBD2. Trimming removed 5 bases from V and 2 bases from J; junction bases left unmatched: 7. CDR3 size: 16 residues. In germline, CDR1 is SGHVS, CDR2 FNYEAQ. In DNA, the CDR3 is TGTGCCAGCAGCCCTAGCGGGGGCCTTCTCACAGATACGCAGTATTTT. Translation gives CASSPSGGLLTDTQYF.

This clonotype has only a few counts. V usage is TRBV7-2 and J usage is TRBJ2-3; D may be TRBD2 (6 bases). The CDR3 loop spans 15 amino acids. With 1 base removed from V and 2 bases from J, the gap between germline ends came to 10 bases. Germline-derived CDR1 and CDR2 are SGHTA and FQGNSA. The CDR3 DNA sequence: TGTGCCAGCAGCTTAGTTGGCGGGGTCACAGATACGCAGTATTTT. Amino acids: CASSLVGGVTDTQYF.

The chain combines TRBV5-1 with TRBJ2-7, with D possibly matching TRBD2 (5 bases). CDR3 length: 15 residues. Trimming left V 7 bases short and J 4 bases short, with 21 bases between. Germline CDR1 SGHRS, CDR2 YFSETQ. The CDR3 sequence is CASREGPADLYEQYF. CDR3 DNA sequence: TGCGCCAGCCGAGAGGGTCCGGCGGATTTGTACGAGCAGTACTTC.

The CDR3 DNA is TGCAGTGCCAACTTCCGGGACAGTAACGCGATAACCTATGGCTACACCTTC. It codes for CSANFRDSNAITYGYTF. The V and J genes are TRBV20-1 and TRBJ1-2; 7 positions match TRBD1. There are 17 residues in the CDR3. From germline, CDR1 is DFQATT and CDR2 SNEGSKA (reference sequence). V lost 6 bases, J lost 4 bases, and 20 bases stayed unmatched.

The genes are TRBV25-1 and TRBJ2-3, with 8 bases fitting TRBD2. The CDR3 extends over 16 amino acids. V dropped 3 bases and J dropped 0; count of bases not matched to a gene: 5. Germline CDR1 MGHDK, CDR2 SYGVNS. The CDR3 DNA follows: TGTGCCAGCAGTGACCCACTAGCGGATAGCACAGATACGCAGTATTTT. Encoded protein: CASSDPLADSTDTQYF.

The rearrangement joins TRBV5-6 to TRBJ1-6, with 7 bases lining up with TRBD1. Trimming took 4 bases from V and 10 from J; bases not matched to a gene: 8. The CDR3 runs to 14 residues. The germline V gene has CDR1 SGHDT and CDR2 YYEEEE. The CDR3, as DNA: TGTGCCAGCAGCGAAGGGGACAGTGGCTCACCCCTCCACTTT. It specifies CASSEGDSGSPLHF.

Concerning this clonotype: An end of the junction differs from the germline gene, which may be a read error. V is TRBV27 and J is TRBJ1-6; D remains unclear. Germline assignment: CDR1 MNHEY and CDR2 SMNVEV (reference sequence). The CDR3 length is 12 residues. The CDR3 coding sequence is TGTGCCAGCAGTTTAAACAATTCACCCCTCTACTTT. The encoded protein is CASSLNNSPLYF.

The chain recombines TRBV5-1 with TRBJ1-5, with unresolved D. The length of the CDR3 is 16 residues. V lost 4 bases and J lost 3, with 17 bases in between. Germline V gives CDR1 SGHRS, CDR2 YFSETQ. The DNA for the CDR3 is TGCGCCAGCAGCCCTGGACCCGATAATCCCAATCAGCCCCAGCATTTT. It encodes CASSPGPDNPNQPQHF.

The rearrangement uses TRBV19 and TRBJ1-1, with 7 positions matching TRBD1. The CDR3 is 12 residues long. Germline V gene data show CDR1 as LNHDA and CDR2 as SQIVND (reference sequence). The V gene end was trimmed by 5 bases and the J gene end by 7 bases; junction bases not matched to a gene: 4. The CDR3 DNA reads TGTGCCAGTAGTTGGGACAGTTTTGAAGCTTTCTTT. It yields the protein CASSWDSFEAFF.

CDR3 in amino acids: CASSQDRAGGRDEQYF. The DNA of the CDR3 is TGTGCCAGCAGCCAAGACCGAGCGGGGGGGCGCGACGAGCAGTACTTC. The chain has TRBV4-2 and TRBJ2-7; 10 bases map to TRBD2. The J segment lost 5 bases and the V segment lost 0 bases, leaving 7 bases of the junction unmatched. The V gene's germline CDR1 is LGHNA and CDR2 YNFKEQ. The length of the CDR3 is 16 residues.

At least ten counts were recorded for this clonotype. This sequence joins TRBV12-3 or TRBV12-4 and TRBJ2-3; D uncertain. Trimming shortened V by 6 bases and J by 1 base, and 11 bases separated the two germline ends. CDR3 length: 14 amino acids. The CDR3 nucleotides read TGTGCCAGCAGCCCTAATACACGCACAGATACGCAGTATTTT. Translating it yields CASSPNTRTDTQYF.

This clonotype was observed many times. The chain is built from TRBV7-2 and TRBJ2-5; TRBD2 matches at 7 bases. CDR3 length: 15 amino acids. Germline trimming cut 3 bases from V and 2 bases from J; bases unmatched to any gene: 6. Germline CDR1 SGHTA, CDR2 FQGNSA. The CDR3 nucleotides are TGTGCCAGCAGCTTTACTAGCGACCAACAAGAGACCCAGTACTTC. The encoded protein is CASSFTSDQQETQYF.

This clonotype has just a few counts. The V and J genes are TRBV6-6 and TRBJ1-5; TRBD1 might be the D (5 bases). This CDR3 has 16 amino acids. Trimming pared 2 bases from V and 0 bases from J, leaving 11 bases between. The germline CDR1 and CDR2 sequences are MNHNY and SVGAGI (reference sequence). CDR3 DNA sequence: TGTGCCAGCAGTTACGCGGGACTTTATAGCAATCAGCCCCAGCATTTT. This gives the protein CASSYAGLYSNQPQHF.

V is TRBV19 and J is TRBJ1-2, with TRBD1 as a possible D gene (5 bases). The CDR3 loop spans 12 amino acids. Between the trimmed V and J ends, which lost 3 bases and 5 bases, there was a span of 7 bases. Germline CDR1 LNHDA, CDR2 SQIVND (reference sequence). The CDR3 sequence: CASSIEGYGYTF. The CDR3 region has the DNA TGTGCCAGTAGTATTGAGGGGTATGGCTACACCTTC.

V usage is TRBV12-3 or TRBV12-4 and J usage is TRBJ2-2, with 8 bases aligning to TRBD2. The CDR3 is 16 amino acids. Germline trimming cut 1 base from V and 4 bases from J; bases unmatched to any gene: 5. The CDR3 sequence: CASSLGASGRTGELFF. In DNA form, the CDR3 reads TGTGCCAGCAGTTTAGGGGCTAGCGGGCGCACCGGGGAGCTGTTTTTT.

CDR3 residues: CASSLVAWNEQFF. CDR3 sequence (DNA): TGTGCCAGCAGCTTAGTAGCGTGGAATGAGCAGTTCTTC. The gene calls are TRBV7-8 and TRBJ2-1; the D gene is possibly TRBD2 (5 bases). Germline values: CDR1 SGHVS, CDR2 FQNEAQ. V was clipped by 1 base and J by 7 bases, with 8 bases between them. The CDR3 consists of 13 residues.